This TCR beta chain was sequenced in a study of blood T cell repertoires in COVID-19. The V and J ends lost 5 bases and 3 bases respectively, with 20 bases between them. This CDR3 has 17 residues. Germline CDR1 is SEHNR and CDR2 is FQNEAQ (reference sequence). Clones were sequenced by immunoSEQ multiplex PCR, and TCRdb holds only the in-frame ones, with some missing. The sample holds 150,000 to 200,000 clones, 84% seen once. This chain joins TRBV7-9 and TRBJ1-5, with D maybe TRBD1 (6 bases). The sample consisted of peripheral blood. This TCR derives from a human donor in a cohort sampled during active COVID-19. The DNA for the CDR3 is TGTGCCAGCAGCATTTGGACAGCTAAGAAGGCCAATCAGCCCCAGCATTTT. It yields the protein CASSIWTAKKANQPQHF.